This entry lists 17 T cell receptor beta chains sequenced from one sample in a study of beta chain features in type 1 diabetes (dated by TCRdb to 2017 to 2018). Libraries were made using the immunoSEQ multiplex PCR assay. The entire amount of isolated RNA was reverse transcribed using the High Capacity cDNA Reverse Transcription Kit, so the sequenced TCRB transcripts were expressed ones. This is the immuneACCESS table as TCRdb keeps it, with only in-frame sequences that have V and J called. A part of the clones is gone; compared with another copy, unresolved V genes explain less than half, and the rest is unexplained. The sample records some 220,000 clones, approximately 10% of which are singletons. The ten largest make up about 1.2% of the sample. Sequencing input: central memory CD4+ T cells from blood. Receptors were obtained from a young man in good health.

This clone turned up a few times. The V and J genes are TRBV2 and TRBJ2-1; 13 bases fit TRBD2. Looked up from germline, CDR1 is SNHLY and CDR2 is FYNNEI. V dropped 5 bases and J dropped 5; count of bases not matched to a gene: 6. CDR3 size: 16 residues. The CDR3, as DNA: TGTGCCAGCAGTCTCCGGACTAGCGGGGGAAACAATGAGCAGTTCTTC. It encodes CASSLRTSGGNNEQFF.

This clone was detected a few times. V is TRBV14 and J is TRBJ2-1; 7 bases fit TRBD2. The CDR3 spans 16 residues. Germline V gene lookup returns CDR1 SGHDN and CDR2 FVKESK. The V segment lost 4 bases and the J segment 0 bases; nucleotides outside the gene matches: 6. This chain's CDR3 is CASSLRGRGSYNEQFF. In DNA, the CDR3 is TGTGCCAGCAGCCTACGAGGGAGGGGCTCCTACAATGAGCAGTTCTTC.

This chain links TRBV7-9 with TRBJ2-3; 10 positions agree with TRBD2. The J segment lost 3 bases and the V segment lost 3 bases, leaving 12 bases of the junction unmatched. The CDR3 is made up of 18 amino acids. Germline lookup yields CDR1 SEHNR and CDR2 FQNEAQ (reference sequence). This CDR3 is CASSFRSNSGRGTDTQYF. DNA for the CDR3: TGTGCCAGCAGCTTTCGGAGTAACAGCGGGAGGGGGACAGATACGCAGTATTTT.

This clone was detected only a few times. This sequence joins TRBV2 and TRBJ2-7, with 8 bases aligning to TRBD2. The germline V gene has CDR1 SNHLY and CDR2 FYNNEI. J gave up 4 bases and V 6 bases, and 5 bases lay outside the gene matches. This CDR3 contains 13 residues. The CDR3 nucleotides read TGTGCCAGCAGCGGGGGGGCCGGGTACGAGCAGTACTTC. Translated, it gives CASSGGAGYEQYF.

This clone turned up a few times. CDR3 loop: CASSRVTSGSEQFF. CDR3 sequence (DNA): TGTGCCAGTAGCAGGGTGACTAGCGGGAGTGAGCAGTTCTTC. The V call is TRBV6-1, the J call TRBJ2-1; 12 positions agree with TRBD2. The J segment lost 9 bases and the V segment lost 9 bases, leaving 9 bases of the junction unmatched. CDR1 is MNHNS and CDR2 is SASEGT in the germline V gene. CDR3 size: 14 residues.

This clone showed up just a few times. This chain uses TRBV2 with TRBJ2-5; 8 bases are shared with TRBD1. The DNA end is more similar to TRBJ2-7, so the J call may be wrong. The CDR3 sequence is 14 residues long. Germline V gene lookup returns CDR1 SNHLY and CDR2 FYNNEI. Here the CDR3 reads CASRKDRASYEQYF. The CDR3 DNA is TGTGCCAGCAGGAAGGACAGGGCGTCGTACGAGCAGTACTTC.

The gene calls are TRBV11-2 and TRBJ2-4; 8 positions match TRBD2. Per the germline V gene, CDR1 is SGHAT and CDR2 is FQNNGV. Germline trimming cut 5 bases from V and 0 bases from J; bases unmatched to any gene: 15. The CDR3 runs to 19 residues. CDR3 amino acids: CASSIRGLEGPIAKNIQYF. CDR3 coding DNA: TGTGCCAGCAGCATCCGGGGACTAGAGGGGCCCATAGCCAAAAACATTCAGTACTTC.

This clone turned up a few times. The chain's CDR3 is CATYWSYGYTF. The CDR3 DNA follows: TGTGCCACCTATTGGAGCTATGGCTACACCTTC. The rearrangement joins TRBV25-1 to TRBJ1-2; D remains ambiguous. The CDR3 consists of 11 residues. CDR1 MGHDK and CDR2 SYGVNS come from the germline V gene. With 10 bases removed from V and 4 bases from J, the gap between germline ends came to 10 bases.

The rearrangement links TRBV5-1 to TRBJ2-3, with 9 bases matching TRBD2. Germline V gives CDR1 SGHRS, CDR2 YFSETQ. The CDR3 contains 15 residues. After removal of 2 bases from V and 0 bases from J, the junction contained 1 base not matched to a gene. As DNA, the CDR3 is TGCGCCAGCAGCTTTAGCGGGGGAAGCACAGATACGCAGTATTTT. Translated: CASSFSGGSTDTQYF.

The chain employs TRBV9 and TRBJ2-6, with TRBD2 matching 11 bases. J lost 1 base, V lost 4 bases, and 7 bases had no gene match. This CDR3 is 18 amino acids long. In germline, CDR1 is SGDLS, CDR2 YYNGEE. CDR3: CASSRTSGSVSGANVLTF. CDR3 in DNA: TGTGCCAGCAGCCGTACTAGCGGGAGTGTATCTGGGGCCAACGTCCTGACTTTC.

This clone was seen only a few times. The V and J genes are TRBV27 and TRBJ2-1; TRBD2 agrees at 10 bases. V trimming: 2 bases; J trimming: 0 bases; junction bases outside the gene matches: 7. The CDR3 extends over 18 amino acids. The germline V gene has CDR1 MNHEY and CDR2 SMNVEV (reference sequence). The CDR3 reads CASSLLTSGAGSYNEQFF. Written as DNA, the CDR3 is TGTGCCAGCAGTTTACTCACTAGCGGGGCCGGCTCCTACAATGAGCAGTTCTTC.

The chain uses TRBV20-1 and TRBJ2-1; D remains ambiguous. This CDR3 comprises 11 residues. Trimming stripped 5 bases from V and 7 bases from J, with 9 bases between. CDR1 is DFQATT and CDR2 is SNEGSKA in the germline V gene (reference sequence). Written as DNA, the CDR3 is TGCAGTGCTGTACGGGTAAATGAGCAGTTCTTC. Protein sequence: CSAVRVNEQFF.

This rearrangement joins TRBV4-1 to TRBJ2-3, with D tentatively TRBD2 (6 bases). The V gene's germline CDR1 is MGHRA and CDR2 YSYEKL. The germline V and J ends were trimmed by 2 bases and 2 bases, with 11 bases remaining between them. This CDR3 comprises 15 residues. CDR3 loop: CASSQLELATDTQYF. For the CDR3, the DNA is TGCGCCAGCAGCCAACTGGAACTAGCCACAGATACGCAGTATTTT.

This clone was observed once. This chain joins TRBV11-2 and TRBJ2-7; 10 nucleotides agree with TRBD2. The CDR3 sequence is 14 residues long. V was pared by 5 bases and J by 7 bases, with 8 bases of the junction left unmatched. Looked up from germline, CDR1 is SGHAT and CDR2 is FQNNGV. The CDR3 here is CASSPLAGAGEQYF. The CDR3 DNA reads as TGTGCCAGCAGCCCGCTAGCGGGAGCGGGAGAGCAGTACTTC. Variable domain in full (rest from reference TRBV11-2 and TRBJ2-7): EAGVAQSPRYKIIEKRQSVAFWCNPISGHATLYWYQQILGQGPKLLIQFQNNGVVDDSQLPKDRFSAERLKGVDSTLKIQPAKLEDSAVYLCASSPLAGAGEQYFGPGTRLTVT.

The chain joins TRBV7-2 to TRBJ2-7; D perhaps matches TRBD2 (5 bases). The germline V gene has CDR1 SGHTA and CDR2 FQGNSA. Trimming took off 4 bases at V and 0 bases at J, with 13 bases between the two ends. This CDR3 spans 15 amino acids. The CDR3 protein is CASSSLERSSYEQYF. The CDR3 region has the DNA TGTGCCAGCAGCTCGCTCGAGCGGAGCTCCTACGAGCAGTACTTC.

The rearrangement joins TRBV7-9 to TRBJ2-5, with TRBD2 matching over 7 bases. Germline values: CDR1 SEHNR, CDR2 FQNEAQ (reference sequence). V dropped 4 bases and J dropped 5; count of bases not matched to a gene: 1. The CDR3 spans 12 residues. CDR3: CASSSGRETQYF. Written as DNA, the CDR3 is TGTGCCAGCAGCTCCGGGAGGGAGACCCAGTACTTC.

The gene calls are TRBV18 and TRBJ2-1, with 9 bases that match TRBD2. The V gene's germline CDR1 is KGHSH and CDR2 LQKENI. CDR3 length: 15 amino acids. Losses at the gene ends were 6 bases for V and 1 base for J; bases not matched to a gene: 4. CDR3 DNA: TGTGCCAGCTCCCCCCTAGCGGGGTCCTACAATGAGCAGTTCTTC. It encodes CASSPLAGSYNEQFF.